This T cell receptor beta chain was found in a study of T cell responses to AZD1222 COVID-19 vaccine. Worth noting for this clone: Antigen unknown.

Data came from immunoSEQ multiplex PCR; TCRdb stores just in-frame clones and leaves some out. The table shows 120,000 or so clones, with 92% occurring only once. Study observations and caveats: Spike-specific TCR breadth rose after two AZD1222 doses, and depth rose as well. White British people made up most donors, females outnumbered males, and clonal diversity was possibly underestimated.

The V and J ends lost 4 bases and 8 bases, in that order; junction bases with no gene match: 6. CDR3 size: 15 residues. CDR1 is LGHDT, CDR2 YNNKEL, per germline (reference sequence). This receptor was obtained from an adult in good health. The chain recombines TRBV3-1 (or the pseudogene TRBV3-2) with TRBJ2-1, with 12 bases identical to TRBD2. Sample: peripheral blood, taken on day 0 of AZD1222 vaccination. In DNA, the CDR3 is TGTGCCAGCAGCCTACTAGCGGGAGGTTCTCATGAGCAGTTCTTC. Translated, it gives CASSLLAGGSHEQFF.